This T cell receptor beta chain was observed in a study of blood T cell repertoires in COVID-19. Sequenced by immunoSEQ multiplex PCR; TCRdb stores in-frame clones only, minus some. The sample shows more than 85,000 clones, roughly 80% of them seen only once. Germline loops: CDR1 GTSNPN, CDR2 SVGIG (reference sequence). The CDR3 has 15 residues. V lost 2 bases and J lost 0, with 13 bases in between. The material sequenced was peripheral blood. The clonotype originates from a woman in her 70s with acute or convalescent COVID-19. V usage is TRBV30 and J usage is TRBJ1-1; D may be TRBD1 (6 bases). CDR3 loop: CAWSRGGVMNTEAFF. CDR3 nucleotides: TGTGCCTGGAGTCGAGGGGGGGTAATGAACACTGAAGCTTTCTTT.